This T cell receptor beta chain was identified during a study of human T cells and chemical hapten exposure. The germline V gene encodes CDR1 LNHNV and CDR2 YYDKDF (reference sequence). CDR3 size: 13 residues. Between the trimmed V and J ends, which lost 6 bases and 6 bases, there was a span of 14 bases. This clonotype was seen only a few times. TCRdb itself ran the RACE reads through MiXCR, one entry per CDR3 protein. The sample carries more than 75,000 distinct CDR3 sequences, approximately 10% recorded once. Stated time point: patch test 2, 6 weeks after DPC sensitization. Regarding treatment: therapeutic diphenylcyclopropenone sensitization with weekly scalp DPC.

This chain links TRBV15 with TRBJ2-5; either TRBD1 or TRBD2 may fit D (6 bases each). Sequenced here: whole blood, sampled in connection with sensitization to the hapten diphenylcyclopropenone (DPC). The TCR originated in a woman aged 25 to 39 with alopecia areata. Some clones in this sample may be carry-over from other donors' samples. This CDR3 is CATSLQGGQTQYF. CDR3 in DNA: TGTGCCACCAGTCTACAGGGAGGACAGACCCAGTACTTC.